This T cell receptor (beta chain) was identified in a study of cytomegalovirus exposure and HLA in healthy donors. Amplification used 60 Vbeta primers and 13 Jbeta primers. Data came from immunoSEQ multiplex PCR; TCRdb stores just in-frame clones and leaves some out. Of some 180,000 clones in the sample, approximately 80% were seen once. This clone has only one observation. The TCR originated in a girl aged 5-17 years in good health and CMV-seropositive. Material for sequencing was PBMCs.

CDR3 residues: CASSAREVSYNEQFF. CDR3 bases: TGTGCCAGCAGCGCGCGGGAGGTATCCTACAATGAGCAGTTCTTC. The V and J genes are TRBV7-9 and TRBJ2-1, with 8 bases that match TRBD2. Germline V gene sequence: CDR1 SEHNR, CDR2 FQNEAQ (reference sequence). Germline trimming cut 5 bases from V and 1 base from J; bases unmatched to any gene: 4. The CDR3 runs to 15 residues.